One T cell receptor (beta chain) is described in this entry. Its specificity is unknown. From germline, CDR1 is SGHRS and CDR2 YFSETQ. Trimming removed 2 bases from V and 4 bases from J, with 8 bases in between. The CDR3 loop spans 13 amino acids. TCRdb reprocessed the RT-PCR reads via MiXCR and lists one record per CDR3 protein. The sample yields more than 700,000 distinct CDR3 sequences, 21% seen once. The sample belongs to a study of response to subunit inactivated influenza vaccine. Study conclusions and caveats: Authors suggested that a seasonal influenza vaccination recruits few new T cells each time.

This specimen consisted of PBMCs from blood, obtained 4 to 6 days after vaccination. The chain recombines TRBV5-1 with TRBJ2-3; D uncertain. The sequence was collected from a man aged 45-60 years who received an inactivated influenza vaccine. DNA of the CDR3: TGCGCCAGCAGCTTTAGAAGCTCAGATACGCAGTATTTT. Its translation is CASSFRSSDTQYF.